This T cell receptor (beta chain) was recovered during a study of blood T cells in healthy people across ages. Alongside a J-beta primer mix, a sample-barcoded 5' primer served in a second PCR lasting about 6 to 11 cycles. TCRdb reprocessed the 5' RACE reads via MiXCR and lists one record per CDR3 protein. The sample has 1.5 million or so distinct CDR3 sequences; roughly two fifths are singletons. The CDR3 has 14 amino acids. V lost 7 bases and J lost 7, with 16 bases in between. The germline V gene encodes CDR1 SGHTA and CDR2 FQGNSA. The chain is built from TRBV7-2 and TRBJ2-2; weak D call: TRBD2 (7 bases). Input material: blood. The clonotype was recovered from a young woman in good health. CDR3 sequence: CASNPGGVLGELFF. In DNA form, the CDR3 reads TGTGCCAGCAATCCGGGGGGCGTGCTCGGGGAGCTGTTTTTT.